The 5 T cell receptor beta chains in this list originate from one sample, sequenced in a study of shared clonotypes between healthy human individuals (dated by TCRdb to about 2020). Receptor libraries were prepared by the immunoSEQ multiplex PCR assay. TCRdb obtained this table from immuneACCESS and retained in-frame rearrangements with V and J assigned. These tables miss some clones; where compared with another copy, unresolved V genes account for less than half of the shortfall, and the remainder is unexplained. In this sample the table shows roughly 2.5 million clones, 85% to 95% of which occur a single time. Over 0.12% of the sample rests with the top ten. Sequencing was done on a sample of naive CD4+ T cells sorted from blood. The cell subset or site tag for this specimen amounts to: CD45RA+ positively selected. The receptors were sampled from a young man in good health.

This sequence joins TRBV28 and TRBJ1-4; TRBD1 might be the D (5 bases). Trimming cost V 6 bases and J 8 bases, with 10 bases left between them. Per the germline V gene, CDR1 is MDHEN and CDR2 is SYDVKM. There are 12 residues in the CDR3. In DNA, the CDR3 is TGTGCCAGCAGCCGGGACGACGAAAAACTGTTTTTT. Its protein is CASSRDDEKLFF.

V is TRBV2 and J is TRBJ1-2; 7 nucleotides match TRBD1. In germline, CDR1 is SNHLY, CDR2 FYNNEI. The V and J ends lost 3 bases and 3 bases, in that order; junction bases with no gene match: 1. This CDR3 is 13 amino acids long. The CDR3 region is CASSDQGDYGYTF. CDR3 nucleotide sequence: TGTGCCAGCAGTGACCAGGGGGACTATGGCTACACCTTC.

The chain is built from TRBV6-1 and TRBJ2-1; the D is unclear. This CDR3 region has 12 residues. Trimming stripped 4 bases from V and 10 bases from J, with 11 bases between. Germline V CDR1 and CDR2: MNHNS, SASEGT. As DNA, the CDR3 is TGTGCCAGCAGTGGTAGCAGCAAGGAGCAGTTCTTC. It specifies CASSGSSKEQFF.

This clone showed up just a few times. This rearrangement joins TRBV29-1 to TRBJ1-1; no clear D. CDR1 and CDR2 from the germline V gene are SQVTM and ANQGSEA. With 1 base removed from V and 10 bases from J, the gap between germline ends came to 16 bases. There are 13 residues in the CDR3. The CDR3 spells CSVEVLSIGGAFF. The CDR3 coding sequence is TGCAGCGTTGAAGTATTATCAATCGGAGGAGCTTTCTTT.

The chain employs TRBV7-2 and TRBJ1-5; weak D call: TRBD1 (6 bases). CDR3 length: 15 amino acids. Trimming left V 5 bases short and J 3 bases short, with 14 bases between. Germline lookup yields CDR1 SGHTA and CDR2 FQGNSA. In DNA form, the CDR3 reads TGTGCCAGCAGCCCTTGGGGGGCCCCCAATCAGCCCCAGCATTTT. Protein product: CASSPWGAPNQPQHF.